This TCR beta chain originates from a study of cytomegalovirus exposure and HLA in healthy donors. Regarding the study as a whole: It was reported that the classifier diagnosed cytomegalovirus status with high specificity and sensitivity in both the original and validation cohorts.

Sequenced by immunoSEQ multiplex PCR; TCRdb stores in-frame clones only, minus some. The data hold over 150,000 clones, with about 79% observed a single time. From germline, CDR1 is MGHRA and CDR2 YSYEKL. Trimming shortened V by 4 bases and J by 2 bases, and 12 bases separated the two germline ends. The CDR3 totals 14 residues. It was the roughly 130-subject validation cohort, separate from the approximately 680-subject first cohort, to which the donors belonged. For this clone: Its antigen is unknown.

The rearrangement joins TRBV4-1 to TRBJ2-7, with D perhaps matching TRBD2 (5 bases). Source material: PBMCs. This receptor was obtained from a woman younger than 45 in good health and CMV-seropositive. CDR3 nucleotide sequence: TGCGCCAGCAGCCGAGGACCGACTACCTACGAGCAGTACTTC. As protein: CASSRGPTTYEQYF.